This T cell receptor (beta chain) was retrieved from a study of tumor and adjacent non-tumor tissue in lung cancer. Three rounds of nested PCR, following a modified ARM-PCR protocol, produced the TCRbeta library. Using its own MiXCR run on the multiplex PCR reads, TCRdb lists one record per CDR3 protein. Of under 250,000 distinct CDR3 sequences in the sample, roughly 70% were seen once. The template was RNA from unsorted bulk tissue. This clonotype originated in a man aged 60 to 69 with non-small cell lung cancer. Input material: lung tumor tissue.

CDR3: CASSYGLGNEQFF. CDR3 nucleotides: TGTGCCAGCAGCTACGGGCTAGGCAATGAGCAGTTCTTC. The rearrangement links TRBV28 to TRBJ2-1; D remains unclear. CDR1 MDHEN and CDR2 SYDVKM come from the germline V gene. The CDR3 loop spans 13 amino acids. Trimming removed 6 bases at V and 6 bases at J, with 12 bases between.